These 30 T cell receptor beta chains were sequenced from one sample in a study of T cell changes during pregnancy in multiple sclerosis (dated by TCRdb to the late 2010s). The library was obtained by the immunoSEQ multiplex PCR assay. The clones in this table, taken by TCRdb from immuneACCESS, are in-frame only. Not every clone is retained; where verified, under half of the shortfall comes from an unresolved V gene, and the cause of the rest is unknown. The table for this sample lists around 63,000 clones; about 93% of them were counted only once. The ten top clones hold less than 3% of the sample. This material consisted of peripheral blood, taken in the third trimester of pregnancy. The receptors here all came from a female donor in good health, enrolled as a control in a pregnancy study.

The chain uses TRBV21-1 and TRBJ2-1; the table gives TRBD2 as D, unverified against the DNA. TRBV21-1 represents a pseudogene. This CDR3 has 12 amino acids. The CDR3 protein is CAMRCVYNEQFF. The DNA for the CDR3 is TGTGCCATGCGGTGTGTTTACAATGAGCAGTTCTTC.

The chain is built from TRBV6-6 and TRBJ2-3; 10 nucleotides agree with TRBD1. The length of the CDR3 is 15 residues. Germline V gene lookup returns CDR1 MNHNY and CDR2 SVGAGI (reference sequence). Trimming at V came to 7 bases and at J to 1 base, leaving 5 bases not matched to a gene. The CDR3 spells CASISGTGGTDTQYF. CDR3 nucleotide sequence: TGTGCCAGCATTTCCGGGACAGGGGGCACAGATACGCAGTATTTT.

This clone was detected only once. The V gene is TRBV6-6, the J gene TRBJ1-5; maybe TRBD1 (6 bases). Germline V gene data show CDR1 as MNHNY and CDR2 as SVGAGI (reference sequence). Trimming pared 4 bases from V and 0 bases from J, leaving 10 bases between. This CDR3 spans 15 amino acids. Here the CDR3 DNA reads TGTGCCAGCAGTTTTTCAGGGGTTAGCAATCAGCCCCAGCATTTT. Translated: CASSFSGVSNQPQHF.

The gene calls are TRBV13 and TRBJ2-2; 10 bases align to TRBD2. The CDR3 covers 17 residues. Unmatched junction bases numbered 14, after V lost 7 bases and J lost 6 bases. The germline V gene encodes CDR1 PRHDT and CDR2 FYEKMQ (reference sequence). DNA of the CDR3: TGTGCCAGCAACTTGGGATGGAGCGGGGGGGCCGCCGGGGAGCTGTTTTTT. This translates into CASNLGWSGGAAGELFF.

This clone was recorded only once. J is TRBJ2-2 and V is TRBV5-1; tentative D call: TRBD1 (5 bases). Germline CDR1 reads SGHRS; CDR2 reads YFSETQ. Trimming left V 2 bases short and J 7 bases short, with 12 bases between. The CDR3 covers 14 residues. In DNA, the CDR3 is TGCGCCAGCAGCTTTAGGGGAAACGTCGGGGAGCTGTTTTTT. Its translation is CASSFRGNVGELFF. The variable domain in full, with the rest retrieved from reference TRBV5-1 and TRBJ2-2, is KAGVTQTPRYLIKTRGQQVTLSCSPISGHRSVSWYQQTPGQGLQFLFEYFSETQRNKGNFPGRFSGRQFSNSRSEMNVSTLELGDSALYLCASSFRGNVGELFFGEGSRLTVL.

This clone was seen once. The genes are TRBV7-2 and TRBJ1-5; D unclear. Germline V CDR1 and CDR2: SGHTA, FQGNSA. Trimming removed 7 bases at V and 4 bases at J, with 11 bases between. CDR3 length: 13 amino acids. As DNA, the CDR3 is TGTGCCAGCACCTCTCTCAGTAATCAGCCCCAGCATTTT. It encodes CASTSLSNQPQHF.

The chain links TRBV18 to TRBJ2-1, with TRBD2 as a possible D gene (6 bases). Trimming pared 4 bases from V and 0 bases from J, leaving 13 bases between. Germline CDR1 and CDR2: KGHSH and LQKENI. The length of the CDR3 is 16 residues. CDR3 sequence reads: CASSQFGGSSYNEQFF. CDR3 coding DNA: TGTGCCAGCTCACAATTCGGGGGTAGCTCCTACAATGAGCAGTTCTTC.

CDR3: CASSRDIPTYEQYF. For the CDR3, the DNA is TGTGCCAGCAGCCGGGACATCCCGACCTACGAGCAGTACTTC. This chain links TRBV6-5 with TRBJ2-7; D may be TRBD1 (6 bases). This CDR3 spans 14 amino acids. Germline loops: CDR1 MNHEY, CDR2 SVGAGI. Trimming cost V 6 bases and J 2 bases, with 14 bases left between them.

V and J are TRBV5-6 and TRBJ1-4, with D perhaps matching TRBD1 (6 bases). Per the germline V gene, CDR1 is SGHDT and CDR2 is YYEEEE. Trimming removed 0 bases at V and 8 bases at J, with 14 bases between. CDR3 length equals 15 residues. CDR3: CASSLDRALDEKLFF. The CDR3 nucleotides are TGTGCCAGCAGCTTGGACAGGGCCCTAGACGAAAAACTGTTTTTT.

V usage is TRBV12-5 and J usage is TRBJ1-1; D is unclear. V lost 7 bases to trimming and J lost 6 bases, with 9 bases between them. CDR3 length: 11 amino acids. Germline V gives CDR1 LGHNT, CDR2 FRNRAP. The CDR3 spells CASVEGAEAFF. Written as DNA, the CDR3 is TGTGCTAGTGTGGAGGGAGCTGAAGCTTTCTTT.

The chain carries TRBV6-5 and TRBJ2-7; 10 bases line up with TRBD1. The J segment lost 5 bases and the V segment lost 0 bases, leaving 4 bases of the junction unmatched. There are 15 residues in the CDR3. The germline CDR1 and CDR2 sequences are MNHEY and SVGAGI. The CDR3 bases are TGTGCCAGCAGTTACTCGGGACAGGGGAACCACGAGCAGTACTTC. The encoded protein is CASSYSGQGNHEQYF.

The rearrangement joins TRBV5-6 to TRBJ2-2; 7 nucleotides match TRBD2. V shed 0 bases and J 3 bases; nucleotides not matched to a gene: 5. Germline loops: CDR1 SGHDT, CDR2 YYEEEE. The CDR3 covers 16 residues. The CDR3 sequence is CASSLVGGSHTGELFF. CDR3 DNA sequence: TGTGCCAGCAGCTTGGTTGGCGGGAGCCACACCGGGGAGCTGTTTTTT.

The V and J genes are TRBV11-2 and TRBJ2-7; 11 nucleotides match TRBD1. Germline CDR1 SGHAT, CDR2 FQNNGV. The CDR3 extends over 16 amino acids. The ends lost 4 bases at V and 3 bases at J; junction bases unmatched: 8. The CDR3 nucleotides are TGTGCCAGCAGCTACAGCTCCGGGACAGGGGGCTACGAGCAGTACTTC. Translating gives CASSYSSGTGGYEQYF.

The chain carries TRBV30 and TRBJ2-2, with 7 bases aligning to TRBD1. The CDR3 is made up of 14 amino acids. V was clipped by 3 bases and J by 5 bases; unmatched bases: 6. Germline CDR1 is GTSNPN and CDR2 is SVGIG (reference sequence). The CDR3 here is CAWSFQGETGELFF. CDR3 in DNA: TGTGCCTGGAGCTTCCAGGGGGAGACCGGGGAGCTGTTTTTT. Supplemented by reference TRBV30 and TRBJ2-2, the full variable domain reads SQTIHQWPATLVQPVGSPLSLECTVEGTSNPNLYWYRQAAGRGLQLLFYSVGIGQISSEVPQNLSASRPQDRQFILSSKKLLLSDSGFYLCAWSFQGETGELFFGEGSRLTVL.

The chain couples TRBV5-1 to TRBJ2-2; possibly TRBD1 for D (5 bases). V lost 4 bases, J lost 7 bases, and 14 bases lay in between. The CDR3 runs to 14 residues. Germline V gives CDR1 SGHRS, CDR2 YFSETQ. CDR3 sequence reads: CASSHTGSGGELFF. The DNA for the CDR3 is TGCGCCAGCAGCCACACAGGATCTGGCGGGGAGCTGTTTTTT.

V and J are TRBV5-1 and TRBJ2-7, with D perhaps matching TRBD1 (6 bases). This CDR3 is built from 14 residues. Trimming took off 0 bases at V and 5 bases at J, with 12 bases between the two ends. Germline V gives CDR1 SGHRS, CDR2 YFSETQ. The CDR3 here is CASSLGPGVDEQYF. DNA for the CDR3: TGCGCCAGCAGCTTGGGGCCAGGGGTCGACGAGCAGTACTTC.

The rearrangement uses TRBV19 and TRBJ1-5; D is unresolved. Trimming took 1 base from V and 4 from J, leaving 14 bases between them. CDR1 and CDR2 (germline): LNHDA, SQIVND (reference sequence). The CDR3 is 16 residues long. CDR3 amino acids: CASSIVPGSINQPQHF. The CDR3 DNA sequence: TGTGCCAGTAGTATAGTGCCAGGATCCATTAATCAGCCCCAGCATTTT.

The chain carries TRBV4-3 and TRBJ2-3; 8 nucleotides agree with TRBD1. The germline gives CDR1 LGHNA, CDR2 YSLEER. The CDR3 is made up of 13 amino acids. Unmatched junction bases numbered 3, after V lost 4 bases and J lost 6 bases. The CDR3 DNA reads TGCGCCAGCAGCCGTCAGGGGGCCGATACGCAGTATTTT. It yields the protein CASSRQGADTQYF.

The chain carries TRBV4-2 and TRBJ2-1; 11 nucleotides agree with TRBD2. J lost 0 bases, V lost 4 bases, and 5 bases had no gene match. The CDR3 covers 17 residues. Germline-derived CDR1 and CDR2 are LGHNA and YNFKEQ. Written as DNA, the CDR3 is TGTGCCAGCAGCCCTTCTAGCGGGGGGTACTCCTACAATGAGCAGTTCTTC. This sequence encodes CASSPSSGGYSYNEQFF.

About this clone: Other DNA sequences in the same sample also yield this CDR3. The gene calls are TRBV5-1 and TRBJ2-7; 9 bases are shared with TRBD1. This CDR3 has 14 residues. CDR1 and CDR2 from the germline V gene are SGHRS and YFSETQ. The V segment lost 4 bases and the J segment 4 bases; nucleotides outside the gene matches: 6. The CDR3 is CASSLDRGGYEQYF. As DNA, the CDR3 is TGCGCCAGCAGCCTTGACAGGGGGGGGTACGAGCAGTACTTC.

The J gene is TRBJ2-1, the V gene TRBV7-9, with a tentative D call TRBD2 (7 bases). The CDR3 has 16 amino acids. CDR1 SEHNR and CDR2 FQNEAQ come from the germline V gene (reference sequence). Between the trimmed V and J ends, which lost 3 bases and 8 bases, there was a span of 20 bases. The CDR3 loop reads CASSFGARGAGDEQFF. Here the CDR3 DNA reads TGTGCCAGCAGCTTCGGTGCACGGGGGGCGGGCGATGAGCAGTTCTTC.

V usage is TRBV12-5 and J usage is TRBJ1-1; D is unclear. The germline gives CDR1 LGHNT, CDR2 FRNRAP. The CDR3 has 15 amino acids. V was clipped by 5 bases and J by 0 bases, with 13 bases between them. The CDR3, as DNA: TGTGCTAGTGGTCCCCGGAGTAACATGAACACTGAAGCTTTCTTT. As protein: CASGPRSNMNTEAFF.

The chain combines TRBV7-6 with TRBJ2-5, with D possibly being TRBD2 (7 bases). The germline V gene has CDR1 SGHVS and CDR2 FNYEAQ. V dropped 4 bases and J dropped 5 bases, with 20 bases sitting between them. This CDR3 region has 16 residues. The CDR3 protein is CASSSPAGALGETQYF. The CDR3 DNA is TGTGCCAGCAGCTCCCCCGCGGGGGCCTTGGGGGAGACCCAGTACTTC.

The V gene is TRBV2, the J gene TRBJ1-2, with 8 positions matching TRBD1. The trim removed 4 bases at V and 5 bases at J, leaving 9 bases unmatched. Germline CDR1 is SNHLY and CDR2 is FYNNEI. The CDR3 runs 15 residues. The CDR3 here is CASSAWTGKGYGYTF. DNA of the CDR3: TGTGCCAGCAGTGCTTGGACAGGGAAAGGGTATGGCTACACCTTC.

The CDR3 loop reads CASSYGTGMNTIYF. In DNA form, the CDR3 reads TGTGCCAGCAGTTACGGGACAGGGATGAACACCATATATTTT. The genes are TRBV6-6 and TRBJ1-3; 9 positions agree with TRBD1. The V gene's germline CDR1 is MNHNY and CDR2 SVGAGI (reference sequence). This CDR3 has 14 residues. Germline trimming cut 2 bases from V and 7 bases from J; bases unmatched to any gene: 3.

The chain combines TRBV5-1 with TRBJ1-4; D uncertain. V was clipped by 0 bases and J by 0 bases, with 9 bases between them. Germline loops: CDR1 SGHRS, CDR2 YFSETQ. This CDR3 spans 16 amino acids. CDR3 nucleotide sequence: TGCGCCAGCAGCTTGGGAGGAACTGCAACTAATGAAAAACTGTTTTTT. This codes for CASSLGGTATNEKLFF.

CDR3 amino acids: CASSGGGRAGELFF. The CDR3 bases are TGCGCCAGCAGTGGGGGGGGGAGGGCCGGGGAGCTGTTTTTT. This chain links TRBV10-1 with TRBJ2-2, with 7 bases fitting TRBD2. This CDR3 contains 14 residues. Germline lookup yields CDR1 WNHNN and CDR2 SYGVQD (reference sequence). Trimming cost V 4 bases and J 6 bases; bases outside gene matches: 5.

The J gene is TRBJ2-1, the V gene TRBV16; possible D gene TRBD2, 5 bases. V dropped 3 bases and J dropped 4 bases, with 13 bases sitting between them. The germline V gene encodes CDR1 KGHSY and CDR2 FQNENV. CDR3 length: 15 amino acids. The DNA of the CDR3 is TGTGCCAGCAGCCAGCTGCGGGCCTCTTACAATGAGCAGTTCTTC. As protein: CASSQLRASYNEQFF.

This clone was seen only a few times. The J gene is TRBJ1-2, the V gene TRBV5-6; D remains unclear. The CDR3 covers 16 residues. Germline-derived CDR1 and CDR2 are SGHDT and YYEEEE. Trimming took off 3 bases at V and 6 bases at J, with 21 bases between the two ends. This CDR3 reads CASSSTSAGGGDGYTF. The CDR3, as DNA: TGTGCCAGCAGCTCCACCTCGGCAGGAGGTGGCGATGGCTACACCTTC.

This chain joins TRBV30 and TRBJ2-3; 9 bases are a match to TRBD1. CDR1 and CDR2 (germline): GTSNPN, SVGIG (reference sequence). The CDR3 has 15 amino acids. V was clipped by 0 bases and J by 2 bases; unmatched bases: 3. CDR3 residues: CAWSVGTGPTDTQYF. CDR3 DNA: TGTGCCTGGAGTGTAGGGACAGGGCCCACAGATACGCAGTATTTT.